These 3 T cell receptor beta chains were all obtained from the same sample, sequenced in a study of T cell responses to AZD1222 COVID-19 vaccine. Clones were read by immunoSEQ multiplex PCR, and TCRdb kept only the in-frame ones, dropping some. The sample yields 130,000 to 150,000 clones, 90% to 95% seen once. The input for sequencing was peripheral blood, taken on day 0 of AZD1222 vaccination. All receptors derive from an adult in good health.

V is TRBV19 and J is TRBJ2-1, with a weak D call TRBD2 (6 bases). This CDR3 spans 16 amino acids. CDR1 and CDR2 from the germline V gene are LNHDA and SQIVND (reference sequence). V was trimmed by 3 bases and J by 8 bases, leaving 20 bases between them. The CDR3 DNA follows: TGTGCCAGTAGTATCTTGGTCCAGGGAGGTTGGGATGAGCAGTTCTTC. As protein: CASSILVQGGWDEQFF.

This chain links TRBV24-1 with TRBJ2-7, with unresolved D. This CDR3 is built from 11 residues. The germline V gene has CDR1 KGHDR and CDR2 SFDVKD. V lost 1 base and J lost 7, with 4 bases in between. The CDR3 DNA reads TGTGCCACCAGTGATTTAAGTGAGCAGTACTTC. This encodes CATSDLSEQYF.

The gene calls are TRBV7-9 and TRBJ2-7; D unresolved. CDR1 and CDR2 from the germline V gene are SEHNR and FQNEAQ (reference sequence). Trimming took off 5 bases at V and 3 bases at J, with 11 bases between the two ends. The CDR3 covers 13 residues. CDR3 in DNA: TGTGCCAGCAGCCAGTCCGGACGCTACGAGCAGTACTTC. It is translated as CASSQSGRYEQYF.